This entry concerns a single T cell receptor (beta chain). There is no known antigen for this receptor. No clone much larger than this one lies a single base away; base qualities are absent. This entry comes from a study of blood T cells in healthy people across ages (dated by TCRdb to about 2015). Regarding the complete study: In model experiments, template switching captured about one uniquely barcoded TCR beta cDNA molecule for every two T cells. Four age groups were formed from the donors: young (average 16 years), middle-aged (around 37), aged (around 62) and long-lived (82). To avoid experimental bias, donors of different ages were spread randomly across the sequencing lanes. For two donors (one aged 18 to 29 and one aged 80 or older), the study analyzed two additional independent replicas of 1 million unique cDNA reads from the same blood draw. To track age-related changes in TCR beta repertoire diversity, the study relied on deep sequencing normalized with unique cDNA molecular identifiers.

Donors were a few dozen systemically healthy Caucasian individuals from Russia aged roughly 6 to 95 years. Around 10 milliliters of peripheral blood were collected from each donor into EDTA-treated Vacutainer tubes. Ficoll-Paque density-gradient centrifugation was used to isolate PBMCs, with at least 7 million per sample. Total RNA, at least 5 micrograms per sample, was extracted from PBMCs with Trizol reagent. For every donor, flow cytometry on a PBMC aliquot measured the percentage of naive CD45RAhigh/CD27high T cells. The library was prepared using 5' RACE. The reads were generated on an Illumina HiSeq 2500. A second PCR of about 6 to 11 cycles was performed with a sample-barcoded 5' primer and a J-beta primer mix. A unique molecular identifier was introduced onto each TCR beta cDNA molecule by a template-switch 5' adaptor carrying 12 random nucleotides. At least 3 million CDR3-containing paired-end reads were obtained from each sample. First-strand cDNA was synthesized from all RNA with the Mint cDNA synthesis kit, primed by a TRBC-specific oligonucleotide. All cDNA was treated with uracil-DNA glycosylase and then went through a first 18-cycle PCR with the universal primers M1SS and BC2_uni_R. Per the original workflow: For normalization, 1 million high-quality reads were randomly selected from each sample, with every read carrying a distinct molecular identifier. Reads with shared molecular identifiers were discarded instead of being binned into consensus sequences. MiTCR, with a Q25 quality threshold and the strictest error-elimination algorithm, was used for CDR3 identification, clonotype clustering and error correction. A nonparametric unseen species model with Euler transformation was used to estimate lower-bound total TCR beta diversity. TCRdb trimmed the raw reads at Q25, called clones with MiXCR and kept productive beta chains. Each CDR3 protein gets just one entry, which takes the most common genes and DNA from the rows behind it. Clone size and V and J calls follow TCRdb, not the original study. The sample table records some 1.5 million distinct CDR3 sequences; roughly two fifths of these occur just once. The ten largest clones represent 4% of the sample.

What the study reported, not specific to this receptor: Total diversity estimates from one million sequenced T cells were considered lower bounds and underestimates. The long-lived group showed more naive CD4+ T cells, fewer expanded clones and increased TCR diversity than the aged group, suggesting age selection. As age increased, observed TCR beta diversity per million T cells dropped in a roughly linear way, and a significant reduction was already evident by age 40. Because profiling used bulk unsorted PBMCs, naive and antigen-experienced compartments could not be compared conclusively. Donor CMV infection status was unknown, potentially confounding age-related changes in expanded clonotypes. The percentage of naive T cells measured by flow cytometry correlated strongly with observed TCR beta diversity.

Taken from the germline V gene, the CDR1 and CDR2 loops are SGHTA and FQGNSA. The CDR3 runs 16 residues from the cysteine to the phenylalanine. Solely the CDR3 DNA is kept, with 48 bases framed from the first base. The sequence links TRBV7-2 to TRBJ2-1, with the D gene uncertain. With the DNA end fitting TRBJ2-7 better, the J assignment may be wrong. The sequence was obtained from a woman under 30 in good health. Sample: blood. The DNA sequence is TGTGCCAGCAGCTTACAAGTCCAGAGCTCCTACAATGAGCAGTACTTC. Its coded protein is CASSLQVQSSYNEQYF.